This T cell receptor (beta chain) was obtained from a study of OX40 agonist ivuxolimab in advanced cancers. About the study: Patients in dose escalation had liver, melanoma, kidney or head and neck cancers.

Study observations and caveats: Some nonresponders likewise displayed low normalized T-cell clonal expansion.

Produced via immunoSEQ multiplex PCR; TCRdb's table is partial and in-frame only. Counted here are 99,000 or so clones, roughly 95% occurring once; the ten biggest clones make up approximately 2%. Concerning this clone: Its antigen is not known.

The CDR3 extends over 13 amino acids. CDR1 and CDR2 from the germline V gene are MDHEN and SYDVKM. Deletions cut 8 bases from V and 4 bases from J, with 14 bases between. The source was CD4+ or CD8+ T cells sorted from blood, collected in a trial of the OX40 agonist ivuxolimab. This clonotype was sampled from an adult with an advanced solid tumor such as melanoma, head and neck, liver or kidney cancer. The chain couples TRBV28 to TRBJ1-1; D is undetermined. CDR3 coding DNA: TGTGCCAGCCAGACGGCCGAGGGCACTGAAGCTTTCTTT. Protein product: CASQTAEGTEAFF.